This TCR beta chain is drawn from a study of T cell repertoires in cytomegalovirus infection. TCRdb re-derived calls from the reads in MiXCR, one entry per CDR3 protein. The table includes 600,000 to 700,000 distinct CDR3 sequences, about 30% detected once. Notes on this clonotype: Antigen: not known.

Study conclusions and caveats: What dominated the ex vivo response were HLA-C-restricted CMV-specific TCR beta clonotypes.

The starting material was cultured PBMCs, obtained from culture after CMV antigen stimulation. This sequence was found in a human donor in good health (CMV status not recorded). Some clones in this sample may be carry-over from other donors' samples.

The DNA of the CDR3 is TGCAGTGCTAGAGCCCCAGTCCCGAACACCGGGGAGCTGTTTTTT. Translated, it gives CSARAPVPNTGELFF. The gene calls are TRBV20-1 and TRBJ2-2, with D hard to call. This CDR3 has 15 residues. CDR1 DFQATT and CDR2 SNEGSKA come from the germline V gene (reference sequence). V was shortened by 1 base and J by 0 bases, with 9 bases between the two germline ends.